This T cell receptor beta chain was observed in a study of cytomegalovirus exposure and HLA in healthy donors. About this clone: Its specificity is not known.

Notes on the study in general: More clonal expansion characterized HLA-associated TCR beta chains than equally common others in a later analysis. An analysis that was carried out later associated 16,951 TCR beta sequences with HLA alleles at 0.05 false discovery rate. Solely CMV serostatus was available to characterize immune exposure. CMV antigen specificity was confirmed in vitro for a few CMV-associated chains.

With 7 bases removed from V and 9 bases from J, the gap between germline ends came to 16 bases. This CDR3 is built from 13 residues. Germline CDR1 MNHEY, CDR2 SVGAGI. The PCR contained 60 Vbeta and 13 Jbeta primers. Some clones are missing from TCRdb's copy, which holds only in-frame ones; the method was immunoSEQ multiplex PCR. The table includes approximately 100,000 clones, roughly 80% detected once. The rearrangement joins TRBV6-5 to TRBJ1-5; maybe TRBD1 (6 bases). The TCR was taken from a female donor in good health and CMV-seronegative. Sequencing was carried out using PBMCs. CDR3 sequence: CASTDAGGGPQHF. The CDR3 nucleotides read TGTGCCAGCACCGACGCGGGAGGGGGGCCCCAGCATTTT.